Listed here are 20 T cell receptor beta chains from one sample, sequenced in a study of tissue T cells after allogeneic stem cell transplantation. Profiled with immunoSEQ multiplex PCR; TCRdb holds only in-frame clones, not every one. The sample includes nearly 50,000 clones, roughly 73% of them seen just once. The sample taken for sequencing was sorted cells pooled from one or two spleens. Receptor source: a pool of C57BL/6 mice in good health.

Points on this clone: Genes and germline are mouse. The read halts 1 residue ahead of the CDR3 end, with the missing end drawn from the germline J gene. The chain couples TRBV15 to TRBJ2-3; 9 bases align to TRBD2. V shed 6 bases, J shed 5 bases, and the junction held 0 bases outside the gene matches. Germline-derived CDR1 and CDR2 are SGHND and FRSKSL. This CDR3 is 12 amino acids long. CDR3 protein: CASRDWGETLYF. The sequenced part of the CDR3 DNA is TGTGCCAGCAGGGACTGGGGAGAAACGCTGTAT.

This clone was detected a few times. The genes are named according to mouse. The read is 1 residue too short to cover the CDR3 end, so that end is filled in from the germline J gene. Other DNA sequences within the sample encode an identical CDR3. J is TRBJ2-7 and V is TRBV3, with 8 positions matching TRBD2. Trimming at V came to 3 bases and at J to 3 bases, leaving 1 base not matched to a gene. The CDR3 runs to 13 residues. Germline assignment: CDR1 SNHLY and CDR2 FYNGKV (reference sequence). CDR3 region: CASSLGGRYEQYF. The covered CDR3 bases are TGTGCCAGCAGCTTGGGGGGGCGCTATGAACAGTAC.

Points on this clone: The genes and germline here are from mouse. Incomplete CDR3 DNA: TGTGCAAGCAGCTTACTCTGGGGGGGCGCTCCCGGGCAGCTCTAC. It translates to CASSLLWGGAPGQLY. The full CDR3 protein is CASSLLWGGAPGQLYF. The chain links TRBV16 to TRBJ2-2; TRBD2 aligns across 10 bases. The read terminates 1 residue before the CDR3 end, so the remaining end is supplied by the germline J gene. CDR1 and CDR2 (germline): SGHSA, FRNQAP. This CDR3 comprises 16 residues. V was pared by 2 bases and J by 6 bases, with 6 bases of the junction left unmatched.

With respect to this clone: Any gene name here is a mouse gene name. The read gets to within 1 residue of the CDR3 end, and the germline J gene fills in the rest. The J gene is TRBJ1-4, the V gene TRBV12-1; the D gene is possibly TRBD1 (6 bases). The V gene's germline CDR1 is SGHSN and CDR2 HYEKVE. This CDR3 region has 15 residues. V dropped 0 bases and J dropped 2 bases, with 9 bases sitting between them. The sequenced part of the CDR3 DNA is TGTGCCAGCTCTCTCGAGGGGGGGTCCAACGAAAGATTATTT. Encoded protein: CASSLEGGSNERLF. The CDR3, in full, reads CASSLEGGSNERLFF.

A few counts support this clone. The genes are named according to mouse. Read coverage stops 1 residue before the CDR3 terminus; the germline J gene supplies the remainder. The rearrangement uses TRBV14 and TRBJ2-7; D might be TRBD1 (6 bases). Per the germline V gene, CDR1 is SGHDT and CDR2 is FRDEAV. V gave up 3 bases and J gave up 2 bases, with 12 bases separating them. The CDR3 contains 14 residues. The chain's CDR3 is CASSSDRRTYEQYF. Partial CDR3 DNA: TGTGCCAGCAGTTCTGACAGGAGGACCTATGAACAGTAC.

Note on this clone: The gene names given are mouse names. The CDR3 is cut off 1 residue early in the read; its end comes from the germline J gene. The genes are TRBV3 and TRBJ2-4; TRBD1 is a possible D gene (5 bases). Trimming removed 2 bases from V and 0 bases from J, with 6 bases in between. The germline V gene has CDR1 SNHLY and CDR2 FYNGKV (reference sequence). The length of the CDR3 is 14 residues. The part of the CDR3 DNA that was read is TGTGCCAGCAGCTTAAAGGGGAGTCAAAACACCTTGTAC. It codes for CASSLKGSQNTLY. In full, the CDR3 reads CASSLKGSQNTLYF.

With regard to this clone: Mouse germline and gene names are used. The CDR3 bases that were read are TGTGCCAGCGGTGATGATCCTTATGAACAGTAC. As protein: CASGDDPYEQY. The whole CDR3 sequence reads CASGDDPYEQYF. The chain joins TRBV13-2 to TRBJ2-7, with unresolved D. The observed sequence ends 1 residue before the CDR3 terminus, with the missing tail filled in from the germline J gene. The CDR3 spans 12 residues. Trimming pared 0 bases from V and 4 bases from J, leaving 5 bases between. CDR1 and CDR2 from the germline V gene are NNHNN and SYGAGS (reference sequence).

To note about this clone: Gene names denote mouse genes. The CDR3 end falls 1 residue outside the read, so it is completed with the germline J gene. V is TRBV3 and J is TRBJ2-5; 7 bases fit TRBD1. The V and J ends lost 4 bases and 4 bases, in that order; junction bases with no gene match: 2. Per germline, CDR1 SNHLY and CDR2 FYNGKV (reference sequence). This CDR3 is built from 13 residues. CDR3 sequence: CASSSGQEDTQYF. The covered CDR3 bases are TGTGCCAGCAGCTCCGGACAGGAAGACACCCAGTAC.

Comment on this clone: Genes and germline are mouse. The read stops 1 residue short of the end of the CDR3; the missing end is completed from the germline J gene. The V call is TRBV3, the J call TRBJ2-4; 8 bases map to TRBD1. CDR1 SNHLY and CDR2 FYNGKV come from the germline V gene (reference sequence). The ends lost 4 bases at V and 4 bases at J; junction bases unmatched: 7. The CDR3 totals 15 residues. The sequenced part of the CDR3 DNA is TGTGCCAGCAGCTCTCAGGGGGCGAGGGAAAACACCTTGTAC. Translated, it gives CASSSQGARENTLY. The whole CDR3 sequence reads CASSSQGARENTLYF.

With respect to this clone: The genes are named according to mouse. The read is 1 residue too short to cover the CDR3 end, so that end is filled in from the germline J gene. The same CDR3 also results from other DNA sequences found in this sample. V is TRBV13-2 and J is TRBJ2-4; weak D call: TRBD2 (6 bases). CDR3 length: 14 residues. Per germline, CDR1 NNHNN and CDR2 SYGAGS (reference sequence). V lost 5 bases and J lost 1, with 11 bases in between. This CDR3 reads CASGGVGGQNTLYF. CDR3 bases read: TGTGCCAGCGGGGGGGTGGGGGGTCAAAACACCTTGTAC.

As for this clone: The germline and genes are mouse ones. The sequenced fragment ends 1 residue before the CDR3 boundary, so the rest is inferred from the germline J gene. The J gene is TRBJ2-5, the V gene TRBV4; 8 nucleotides agree with TRBD2. This CDR3 is built from 14 residues. Germline CDR1 LGHDT, CDR2 YNNKQL (reference sequence). Trimming took 4 bases from V and 2 from J; bases not matched to a gene: 2. CDR3 sequence reads: CASSSWGGQDTQYF. Partial CDR3 DNA: TGTGCCAGCAGCTCGTGGGGGGGCCAAGACACCCAGTAC.

Remarks on this clone: Genes and germline are mouse. Read data end 1 residue before the CDR3 end; the end is taken from the germline J gene. The sample has other DNA sequences that encode this CDR3 too. The chain couples TRBV20 to TRBJ1-4; D is uncertain. Germline CDR1 reads GFQATS; CDR2 reads STVNSAI. This CDR3 has 13 residues. V lost 1 base, J lost 0 bases, and 3 bases lay in between. CDR3 DNA (partial): TGTGGTGCTAGGGGAGTTTCCAACGAAAGATTATTT. Its translation is CGARGVSNERLF. The CDR3 in full is CGARGVSNERLFF.

Comment on this clone: Gene names follow the mouse nomenclature. The observed sequence ends 1 residue before the CDR3 terminus, with the missing tail filled in from the germline J gene. The chain is built from TRBV14 and TRBJ2-3; no reliable D call. Germline CDR1 SGHDT, CDR2 FRDEAV. This CDR3 region has 11 residues. V lost 4 bases and J 6 bases, leaving 6 bases between the germline ends. CDR3 bases read: TGTGCCAGCAGTCCGGGGGAAACGCTGTAT. It encodes CASSPGETLY. The full CDR3 reads CASSPGETLYF.

Concerning this clone: Germline and genes here are mouse. The CDR3 end is not reached by the read, which stops 1 residue before it; the germline J gene fills it in. The rearrangement links TRBV3 to TRBJ1-1; 12 bases line up with TRBD1. This CDR3 spans 12 amino acids. V gave up 5 bases and J gave up 11 bases; unmatched junction bases: 3. Per germline, CDR1 SNHLY and CDR2 FYNGKV (reference sequence). The CDR3 protein is CASSAGTGGVFF. CDR3 DNA (partial): TGTGCCAGCAGCGCCGGGACAGGGGGCGTCTTC. Looking up the rest from reference TRBV3 and TRBJ1-1 gives the full variable domain: GPKVLQIPSHQIIDMGQMVTLNCDPVSNHLYFYWYKQILGQQMEFLVNFYNGKVMEKSKLFKDQFSVERPDGSYFTLKIQPTALEDSAVYFCASSAGTGGVFFGKGTRLTVV.

Regarding this clone: Mouse gene names apply. The read falls 1 residue short of the CDR3 end, and the missing part is taken from the germline J gene. This chain connects TRBV29 to TRBJ2-3; unclear D gene. CDR3 length equals 14 residues. V was trimmed by 0 bases and J by 1 base, leaving 5 bases between them. Germline V lookup: CDR1 MSHET, CDR2 SYDVDS. CDR3 DNA (partial): TGTGCTAGCAGTTTATCGCAGGGTGCAGAAACGCTGTAT. Its translation: CASSLSQGAETLY. The whole CDR3 protein reads CASSLSQGAETLYF.

This clone was detected once. Each gene name is a mouse one. Read coverage stops 1 residue before the CDR3 terminus; the germline J gene supplies the remainder. The J gene is TRBJ1-3, the V gene TRBV2; 8 nucleotides align to TRBD1. CDR1 is LGHNA, CDR2 YSYQKL, per germline. The ends lost 4 bases at V and 3 bases at J; junction bases unmatched: 5. The CDR3 contains 15 residues. CDR3 bases read: TGTGCCAGCAGCCTCCAACAGGGGGATGGAAATACGCTCTAT. Translated, it gives CASSLQQGDGNTLY. The entire CDR3 protein reads CASSLQQGDGNTLYF. The full variable domain, completed using reference TRBV2 and TRBJ1-3, is DPKIIQKPKYLVAVTGSEKILICEQYLGHNAMYWYRQSAKKPLEFMFSYSYQKLMDNQTASSRFQPQSSKKNHLDLQITALKPDDSATYFCASSLQQGDGNTLYFGEGSRLIVV.

As to this clone: The listed genes are named as in mouse. Coverage ceases 1 residue before the CDR3 finishes, and the germline J gene fills in the end. The chain couples TRBV13-2 to TRBJ2-3, with D possibly being TRBD2 (5 bases). V was clipped by 4 bases and J by 0 bases, with 9 bases between them. Germline CDR1 is NNHNN and CDR2 is SYGAGS (reference sequence). The CDR3 is made up of 14 amino acids. This CDR3 reads CASGWAGSAETLYF. The part of the CDR3 DNA that was read is TGTGCCAGCGGTTGGGCTGGGAGTGCAGAAACGCTGTAT.

About this clone: Mouse germline and gene names are used. The CDR3 sequence is CASSLGLQDTQYF. CDR3 DNA (partial): TGTGCCAGCAGTCTGGGACTCCAAGACACCCAGTAC. J is TRBJ2-5 and V is TRBV26; D is possibly TRBD2 (5 bases). The CDR3 is cut off 1 residue early in the read; its end comes from the germline J gene. The CDR3 is 13 amino acids. Germline V CDR1 and CDR2: KGHPV, FQNQEV (reference sequence). Trimming took 2 bases from V and 2 from J, leaving 5 bases between them.

Points on this clone: Gene names denote mouse genes. The read halts 1 residue ahead of the CDR3 end, with the missing end drawn from the germline J gene. The J gene is TRBJ2-3, the V gene TRBV13-2; 10 bases are a match to TRBD2. Trimming removed 3 bases from V and 0 bases from J; junction bases left unmatched: 4. There are 16 residues in the CDR3. From germline, CDR1 is NNHNN and CDR2 SYGAGS (reference sequence). The CDR3 loop is CASGGWGGRSAETLYF. The sequenced CDR3 bases are TGTGCCAGCGGTGGCTGGGGGGGCAGAAGTGCAGAAACGCTGTAT.

A note on this clone: Each gene name is a mouse one. The sequenced fragment ends 1 residue before the CDR3 boundary, so the rest is inferred from the germline J gene. This chain uses TRBV13-2 with TRBJ1-4, with 9 bases identical to TRBD1. Germline V gives CDR1 NNHNN, CDR2 SYGAGS (reference sequence). With V trimmed by 1 base and J by 5 bases, 3 bases remained unmatched. This CDR3 has 15 amino acids. The CDR3 region is CASGDQGQGNERLFF. The CDR3 bases that were read are TGTGCCAGCGGTGATCAGGGACAGGGAAACGAAAGATTATTT.